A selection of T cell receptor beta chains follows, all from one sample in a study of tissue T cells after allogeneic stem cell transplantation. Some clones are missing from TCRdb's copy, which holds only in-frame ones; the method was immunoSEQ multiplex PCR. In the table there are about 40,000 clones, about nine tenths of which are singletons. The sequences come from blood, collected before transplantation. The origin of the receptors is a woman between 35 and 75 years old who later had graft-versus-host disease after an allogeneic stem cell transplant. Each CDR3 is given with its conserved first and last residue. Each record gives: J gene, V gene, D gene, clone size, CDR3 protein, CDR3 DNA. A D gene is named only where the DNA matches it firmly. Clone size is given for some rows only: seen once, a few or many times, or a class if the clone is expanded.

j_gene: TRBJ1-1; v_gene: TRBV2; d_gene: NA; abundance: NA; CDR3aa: CASSVLSGESEAFF; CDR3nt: TGTGCCAGCAGTGTCCTAAGCGGCGAGTCTGAAGCTTTCTTT
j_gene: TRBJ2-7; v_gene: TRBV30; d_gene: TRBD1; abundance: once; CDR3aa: CAWARDRSYEQYF; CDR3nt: TGTGCCTGGGCCCGGGACAGGTCATACGAGCAGTACTTC
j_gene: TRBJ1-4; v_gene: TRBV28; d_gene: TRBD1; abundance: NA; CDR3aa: CASSLGTGVTNEKLFF; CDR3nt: TGTGCCAGCAGTTTAGGTACAGGGGTAACTAATGAAAAACTGTTTTTT
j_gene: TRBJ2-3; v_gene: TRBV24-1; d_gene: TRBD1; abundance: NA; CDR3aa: CATSPPRDRGRSDTQYF; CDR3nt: TGTGCCACCAGCCCTCCCCGGGACAGGGGGCGGTCAGATACGCAGTATTTT
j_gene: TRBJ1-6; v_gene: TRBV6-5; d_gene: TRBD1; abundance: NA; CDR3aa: CASRPGQNNSPLHF; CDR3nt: TGTGCCAGCAGGCCGGGACAGAATAATTCACCCCTCCACTTT
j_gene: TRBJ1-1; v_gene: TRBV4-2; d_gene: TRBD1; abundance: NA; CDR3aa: CASSQVHRGDTEAFF; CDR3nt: TGTGCCAGCAGCCAAGTCCACAGGGGGGACACTGAAGCTTTCTTT
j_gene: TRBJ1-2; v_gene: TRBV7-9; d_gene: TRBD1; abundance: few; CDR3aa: CASNPQIGTGSGYTF; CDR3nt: TGTGCCAGCAACCCTCAGATAGGGACAGGGAGTGGCTACACCTTC
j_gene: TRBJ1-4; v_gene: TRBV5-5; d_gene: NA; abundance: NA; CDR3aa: CASNIGLGEKLFF; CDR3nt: TGTGCCAGCAATATCGGTCTAGGTGAAAAACTGTTTTTT
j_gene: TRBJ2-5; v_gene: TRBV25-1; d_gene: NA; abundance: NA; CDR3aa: CASSDEVGGETQYF; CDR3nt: TGTGCCAGCAGTGACGAAGTGGGTGGAGAGACCCAGTACTTC
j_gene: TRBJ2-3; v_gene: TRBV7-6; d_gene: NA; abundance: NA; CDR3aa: CASSLRQTTDTQYF; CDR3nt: TGTGCCAGCAGCTTACGGCAGACCACAGATACGCAGTATTTT
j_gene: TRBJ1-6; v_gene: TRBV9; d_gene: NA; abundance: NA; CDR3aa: CASSVEEVSGSPLHF; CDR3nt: TGTGCCAGCAGCGTAGAGGAGGTCTCTGGTTCACCCCTCCACTTT
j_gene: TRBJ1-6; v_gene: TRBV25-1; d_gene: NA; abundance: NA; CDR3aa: CASSESGWYHSPLHF; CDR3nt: TGTGCCAGCAGTGAATCTGGATGGTACCATTCACCCCTCCACTTT